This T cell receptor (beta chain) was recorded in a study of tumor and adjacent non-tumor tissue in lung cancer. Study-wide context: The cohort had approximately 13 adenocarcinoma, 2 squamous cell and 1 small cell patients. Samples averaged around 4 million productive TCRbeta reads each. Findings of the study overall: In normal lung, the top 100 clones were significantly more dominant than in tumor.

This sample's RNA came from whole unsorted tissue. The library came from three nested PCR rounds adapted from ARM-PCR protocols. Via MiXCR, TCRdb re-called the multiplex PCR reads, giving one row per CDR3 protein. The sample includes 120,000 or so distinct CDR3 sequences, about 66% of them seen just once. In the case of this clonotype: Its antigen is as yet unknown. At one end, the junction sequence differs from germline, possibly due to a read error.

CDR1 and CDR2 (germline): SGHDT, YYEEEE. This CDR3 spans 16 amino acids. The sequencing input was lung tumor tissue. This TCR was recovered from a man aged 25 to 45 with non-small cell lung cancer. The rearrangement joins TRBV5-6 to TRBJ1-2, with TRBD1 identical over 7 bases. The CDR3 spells CASNLRYRGLNYGYTF. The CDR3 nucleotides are TGTGCCAGCAACCTCCGGTACAGGGGACTTAATTATGGCTACACATTC.